Below are 5 T cell receptor beta chains sequenced from a single sample in a study of shared clonotypes between healthy human individuals. The protocol was immunoSEQ multiplex PCR, while the TCRdb copy is restricted to in-frame clones and leaves out a portion. The repertoire consists of roughly 2,300,000 clones, with just under 95% occurring once and the leading ten covering 0.37%. The material sequenced was naive CD4+ T cells from PBMCs. Specified subset: CD45RA+ positively selected. All receptors derive from a man aged 18 to 29 in good health. Some clones in this sample may be carry-over from other donors' samples.

A note on this clone: The sample contains more than one DNA sequence encoding this CDR3. V and J are TRBV28 and TRBJ1-2; D not resolved. The ends were cut back, 2 bases at V and 4 bases at J, with 8 bases in the middle. From germline, CDR1 is MDHEN and CDR2 SYDVKM. The CDR3 spans 13 residues. CDR3 sequence: CASSLIGSYGYTF. DNA for the CDR3: TGTGCCAGCAGTTTAATAGGGAGCTATGGCTACACCTTC.

Notes on this clone: The sample carries other DNA sequences with the same CDR3. DNA of the CDR3: TGTGCCAGCAGTTTAGTAGGGTCCTCCTACGAGCAGTACTTC. Translated, it gives CASSLVGSSYEQYF. This sequence joins TRBV28 and TRBJ2-7; D remains unclear. CDR3 length equals 14 residues. Trimming pared 2 bases from V and 0 bases from J, leaving 8 bases between. The germline gives CDR1 MDHEN, CDR2 SYDVKM.

Turning to this clone: The sample carries other DNA sequences with the same CDR3. The CDR3 loop is CASSLAAGAEAFF. CDR3 sequence (DNA): TGCGCCAGCAGCTTGGCCGCAGGGGCTGAAGCTTTCTTT. The chain recombines TRBV5-1 with TRBJ1-1; the D gene is possibly TRBD1 (6 bases). This CDR3 is built from 13 residues. Germline CDR1 reads SGHRS; CDR2 reads YFSETQ. Deletions cut 0 bases from V and 6 bases from J, with 9 bases between.

This chain uses TRBV18 with TRBJ1-2, with 9 bases matching TRBD1. This CDR3 has 14 residues. Germline V lookup: CDR1 KGHSH, CDR2 LQKENI. The V gene end was trimmed by 3 bases and the J gene end by 7 bases; junction bases not matched to a gene: 6. The CDR3: CASSPGTGSAGYTF. CDR3 DNA: TGTGCCAGCTCACCCGGGACAGGGAGTGCTGGCTACACCTTC.

The genes are TRBV30 and TRBJ2-5, with TRBD1 as a possible D gene (5 bases). The CDR3 runs 12 residues. The germline gives CDR1 GTSNPN, CDR2 SVGIG (reference sequence). The V end lost 1 base, the J end lost 10 bases, and 13 bases lay between the germline ends. CDR3 sequence: CAWSGEGVDQYF. The CDR3 nucleotides are TGTGCCTGGAGTGGGGAAGGGGTGGACCAGTACTTC.